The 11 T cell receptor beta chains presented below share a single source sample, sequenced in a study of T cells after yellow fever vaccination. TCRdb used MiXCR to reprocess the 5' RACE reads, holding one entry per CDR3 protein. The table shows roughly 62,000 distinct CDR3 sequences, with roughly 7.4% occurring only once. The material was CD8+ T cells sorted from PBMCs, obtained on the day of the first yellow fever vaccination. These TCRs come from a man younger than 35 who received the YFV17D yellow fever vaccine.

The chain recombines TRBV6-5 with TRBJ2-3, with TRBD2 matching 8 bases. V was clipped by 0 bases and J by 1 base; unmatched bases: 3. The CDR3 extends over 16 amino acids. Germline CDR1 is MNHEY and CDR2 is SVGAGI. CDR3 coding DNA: TGTGCCAGCAGTTACTCTGTCGGGGGGGGCACAGATACGCAGTATTTT. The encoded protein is CASSYSVGGGTDTQYF.

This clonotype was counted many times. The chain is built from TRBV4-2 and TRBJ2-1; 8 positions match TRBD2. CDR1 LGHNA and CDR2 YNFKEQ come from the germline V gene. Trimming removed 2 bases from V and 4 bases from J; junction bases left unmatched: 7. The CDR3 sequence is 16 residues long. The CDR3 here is CASSQRERGSYNEQFF. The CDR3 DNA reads TGTGCCAGCAGCCAACGTGAGCGGGGGTCTTACAATGAGCAGTTCTTC.

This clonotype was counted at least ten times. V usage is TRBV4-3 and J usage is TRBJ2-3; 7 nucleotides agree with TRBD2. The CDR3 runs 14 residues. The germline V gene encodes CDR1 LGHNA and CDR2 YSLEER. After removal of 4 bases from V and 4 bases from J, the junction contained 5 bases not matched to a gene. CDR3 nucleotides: TGCGCCAGCAGCCGGGGGGGTTGGGCAGATACGCAGTATTTT. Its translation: CASSRGGWADTQYF.

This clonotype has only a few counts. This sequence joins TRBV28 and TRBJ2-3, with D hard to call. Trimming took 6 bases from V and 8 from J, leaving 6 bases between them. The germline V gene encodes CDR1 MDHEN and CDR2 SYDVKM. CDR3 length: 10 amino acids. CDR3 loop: CASRGGTQYF. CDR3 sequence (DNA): TGTGCCAGCAGGGGCGGTACGCAGTATTTT.

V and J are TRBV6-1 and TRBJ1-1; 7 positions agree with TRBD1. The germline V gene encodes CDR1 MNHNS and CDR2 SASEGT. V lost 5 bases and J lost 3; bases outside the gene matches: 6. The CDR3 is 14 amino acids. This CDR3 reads CASSPWTGDTEAFF. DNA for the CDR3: TGTGCCAGCAGTCCCTGGACAGGAGACACTGAAGCTTTCTTT.

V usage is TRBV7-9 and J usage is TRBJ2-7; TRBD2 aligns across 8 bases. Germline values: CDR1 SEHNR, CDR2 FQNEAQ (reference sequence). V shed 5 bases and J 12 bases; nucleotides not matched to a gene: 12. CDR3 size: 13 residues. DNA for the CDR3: TGTGCCAGCAGCACCTACACGGGAGGGCAGATGTACGTC. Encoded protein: CASSTYTGGQMYV.

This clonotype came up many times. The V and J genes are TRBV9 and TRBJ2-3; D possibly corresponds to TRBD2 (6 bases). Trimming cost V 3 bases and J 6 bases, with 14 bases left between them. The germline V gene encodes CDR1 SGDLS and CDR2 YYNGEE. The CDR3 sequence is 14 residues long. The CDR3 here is CASSEWGSGDTQYF. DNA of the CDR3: TGTGCCAGCAGCGAGTGGGGGAGCGGGGATACGCAGTATTTT. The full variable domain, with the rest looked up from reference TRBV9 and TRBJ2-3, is DSGVTQTPKHLITATGQRVTLRCSPRSGDLSVYWYQQSLDQGLQFLIQYYNGEERAKGNILERFSAQQFPDLHSELNLSSLELGDSALYFCASSEWGSGDTQYFGPGTRLTVL.

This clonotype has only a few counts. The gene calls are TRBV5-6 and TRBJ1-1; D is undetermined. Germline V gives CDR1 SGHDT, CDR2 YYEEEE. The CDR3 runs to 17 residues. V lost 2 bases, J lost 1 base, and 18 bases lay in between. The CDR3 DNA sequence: TGTGCCAGCAGCTTATATTCAGCAGAAGATCAGAACACTGAAGCTTTCTTT. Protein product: CASSLYSAEDQNTEAFF.

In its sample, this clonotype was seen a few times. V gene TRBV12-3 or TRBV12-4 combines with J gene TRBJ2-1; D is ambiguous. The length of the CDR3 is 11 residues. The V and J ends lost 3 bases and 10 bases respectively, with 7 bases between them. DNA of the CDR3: TGTGCCAGCAGTTTCAACGTCGAGCAGTTCTTC. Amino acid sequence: CASSFNVEQFF.

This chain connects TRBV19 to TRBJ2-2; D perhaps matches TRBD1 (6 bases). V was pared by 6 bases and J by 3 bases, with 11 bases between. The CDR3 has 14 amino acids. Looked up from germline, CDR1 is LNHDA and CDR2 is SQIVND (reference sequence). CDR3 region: CASSRDTYTGELFF. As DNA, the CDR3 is TGTGCCAGTAGCCGGGACACTTACACCGGGGAGCTGTTTTTT.

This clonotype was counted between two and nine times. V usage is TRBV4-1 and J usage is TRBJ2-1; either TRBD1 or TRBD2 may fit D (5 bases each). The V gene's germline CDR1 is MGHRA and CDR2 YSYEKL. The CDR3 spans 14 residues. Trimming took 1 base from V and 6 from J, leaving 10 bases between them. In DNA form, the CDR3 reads TGCGCCAGCAGCCAAGGTGGGACCGCCAATGAGCAGTTCTTC. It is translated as CASSQGGTANEQFF.